Here is one T cell receptor beta chain with its context. The sample comes from a study of human T cells and chemical hapten exposure. Each CDR3 protein gets one entry after TCRdb re-called the RACE reads with MiXCR. This table has more than 55,000 distinct CDR3 sequences, 10% to 12% appearing once. This sample's time point: pre-sensitization, week 0. Treatment meaning: therapeutic diphenylcyclopropenone sensitization with weekly scalp DPC. The CDR3 has 16 amino acids. J gave up 8 bases and V 4 bases, and 15 bases lay outside the gene matches. Per germline, CDR1 SGHAT and CDR2 FQNNGV. This TCR was sampled from a woman between 40 and 55 years old with alopecia areata. Some clones in this sample may be carry-over from other donors' samples. The rearrangement links TRBV11-2 to TRBJ1-1, with TRBD1 matching 8 bases. The input for sequencing was whole blood, taken in connection with sensitization to the hapten diphenylcyclopropenone (DPC). CDR3 in amino acids: CASSSGTGFLTREAFF. The CDR3 DNA sequence: TGTGCCAGCAGCTCGGGGACAGGTTTTCTCACCCGGGAAGCTTTCTTT. The whole variable domain, remainder taken from reference TRBV11-2 and TRBJ1-1, is EAGVAQSPRYKIIEKRQSVAFWCNPISGHATLYWYQQILGQGPKLLIQFQNNGVVDDSQLPKDRFSAERLKGVDSTLKIQPAKLEDSAVYLCASSSGTGFLTREAFFGQGTRLTVV.